The clone carrying this T cell receptor (beta chain) has just one count. The target antigen is unknown. Data came from immunoSEQ multiplex PCR; TCRdb stores just in-frame clones and leaves some out. This table has more than 95,000 clones, approximately 86% appearing once. The CDR3 sequence is 18 residues long. Per the germline V gene, CDR1 is MNHEY and CDR2 is SVGEGT. Losses at the gene ends were 4 bases for V and 0 bases for J; bases not matched to a gene: 10. This entry comes from a study of T cell responses to AZD1222 COVID-19 vaccine. Study results and caveats: Close to half of all spike-specific TCRs reportedly target regions of the variants that are unmutated.

The sample here was peripheral blood, taken on day 0 of AZD1222 vaccination. This chain connects TRBV6-2 or TRBV6-3 to TRBJ2-2, with 8 nucleotides matching TRBD1. This sequence originates from an adult in good health. CDR3 loop: CASSSRQGSLANTGELFF. The CDR3 DNA reads TGTGCCAGCAGTTCCAGACAGGGGTCACTCGCGAACACCGGGGAGCTGTTTTTT.